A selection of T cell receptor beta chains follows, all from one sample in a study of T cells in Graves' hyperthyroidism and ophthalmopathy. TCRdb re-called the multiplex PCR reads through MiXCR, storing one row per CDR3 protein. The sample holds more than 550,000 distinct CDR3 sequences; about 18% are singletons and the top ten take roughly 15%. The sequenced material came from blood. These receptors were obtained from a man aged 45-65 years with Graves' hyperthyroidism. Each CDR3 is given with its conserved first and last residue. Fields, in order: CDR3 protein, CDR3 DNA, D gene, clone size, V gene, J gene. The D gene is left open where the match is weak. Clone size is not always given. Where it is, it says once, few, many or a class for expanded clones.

CDR3 protein: CASSTGTGGGEGYTF
CDR3 DNA: TGTGCCAGCAGCACCGGGACAGGGGGCGGAGAGGGCTACACCTTC
D gene: TRBD1
clone size: few
V gene: TRBV2
J gene: TRBJ1-2

CDR3 protein: CSARDRGESEGYGYTF
CDR3 DNA: TGCAGTGCTAGGGACAGGGGCGAGAGTGAAGGTTATGGCTACACCTTC
D gene: TRBD1
clone size: few
V gene: TRBV20-1
J gene: TRBJ1-2

CDR3 protein: CSVRMNTEAFF
CDR3 DNA: TGCAGCGTTCGTATGAACACTGAAGCTTTCTTT
D gene: NA
clone size: NA
V gene: TRBV29-1
J gene: TRBJ1-1

CDR3 protein: CSVVSGSNQSQHF
CDR3 DNA: TGCAGCGTTGTATCTGGTAGCAATCAGTCCCAGCATTTT
D gene: NA
clone size: NA
V gene: TRBV29-1
J gene: TRBJ1-5

CDR3 protein: CASSSVGREKRNEQFF
CDR3 DNA: TGTGCCAGCAGCTCAGTGGGGCGGGAGAAGAGGAATGAGCAGTTCTTC
D gene: TRBD2
clone size: few
V gene: TRBV7-9
J gene: TRBJ2-1

CDR3 protein: CASRENTDGPYGYTF
CDR3 DNA: TGTGCCAGCAGAGAAAATACGGACGGACCATATGGCTACACCTTC
D gene: NA
clone size: NA
V gene: TRBV6-1
J gene: TRBJ1-2

CDR3 protein: CASSVSGTGGSEQFF
CDR3 DNA: TGTGCCAGCAGCGTAAGTGGGACTGGCGGATCTGAGCAGTTCTTC
D gene: NA
clone size: NA
V gene: TRBV9
J gene: TRBJ2-1

CDR3 protein: CASSFSGREQYF
CDR3 DNA: TGTGCCAGCAGTTTTTCGGGTCGCGAGCAGTACTTC
D gene: NA
clone size: many
V gene: TRBV12-3/TRBV12-4
J gene: TRBJ2-7

CDR3 protein: CASSQEDRLGETQYF
CDR3 DNA: TGCGCCAGCAGCCAAGAAGATCGGTTGGGGGAGACCCAGTACTTC
D gene: NA
clone size: few
V gene: TRBV4-3
J gene: TRBJ2-5

CDR3 protein: CASSDTGASFRAEAFF
CDR3 DNA: TGTGCCAGCAGTGATACAGGGGCCTCCTTTAGAGCTGAAGCTTTCTTT
D gene: TRBD1
clone size: many
V gene: TRBV2
J gene: TRBJ1-1

CDR3 protein: CASSRTVGELFF
CDR3 DNA: TGTGCCAGCAGTCGGACGGTCGGGGAGCTGTTTTTT
D gene: NA
clone size: many
V gene: TRBV2
J gene: TRBJ2-2

CDR3 protein: CASSQDRKSVSNTEAFF
CDR3 DNA: TGTGCCAGCAGCCAGGACAGGAAGTCAGTGTCGAACACTGAAGCTTTCTTT
D gene: TRBD1
clone size: many
V gene: TRBV7-9
J gene: TRBJ1-1

CDR3 protein: CATKAALFNEQFF
CDR3 DNA: TGTGCCACCAAGGCTGCTTTATTCAATGAGCAGTTCTTC
D gene: NA
clone size: NA
V gene: TRBV24-1
J gene: TRBJ2-1

CDR3 protein: CASSLYPMNTEAFF
CDR3 DNA: TGTGCCAGCAGTTTATATCCCATGAACACTGAAGCTTTCTTT
D gene: NA
clone size: few
V gene: TRBV12-3/TRBV12-4
J gene: TRBJ1-1

CDR3 protein: CASGTTGTISGELFF
CDR3 DNA: TGTGCCAGCGGTACGACAGGGACAATAAGCGGGGAGCTGTTTTTT
D gene: TRBD1
clone size: many
V gene: TRBV12-3/TRBV12-4
J gene: TRBJ2-2

CDR3 protein: CASSSSSRGLTDTQYF
CDR3 DNA: TGTGCCAGCAGTAGTAGCTCCAGGGGCCTCACAGATACGCAGTATTTT
D gene: NA
clone size: many
V gene: TRBV12-3/TRBV12-4
J gene: TRBJ2-3

CDR3 protein: CASSPTGNSNQLQHF
CDR3 DNA: TGTGCCAGTAGCCCGACAGGGAATAGCAATCAGCTCCAGCATTTT
D gene: TRBD1
clone size: NA
V gene: TRBV19
J gene: TRBJ1-5

CDR3 protein: CASSQVAGAPNEQFF
CDR3 DNA: TGCGCCAGCAGCCAAGTAGCGGGAGCTCCCAATGAGCAGTTCTTC
D gene: TRBD2
clone size: NA
V gene: TRBV4-3
J gene: TRBJ2-1

CDR3 protein: CASSYSFLAGYNEQFF
CDR3 DNA: TGTGCCAGCAGTTACTCTTTTCTAGCGGGGTACAATGAGCAGTTCTTC
D gene: TRBD2
clone size: NA
V gene: TRBV6-5
J gene: TRBJ2-1

CDR3 protein: CASSPGRTYNEQFF
CDR3 DNA: TGTGCCAGCAGCCCGGGGAGGACCTACAATGAGCAGTTCTTC
D gene: NA
clone size: few
V gene: TRBV7-8
J gene: TRBJ2-1

CDR3 protein: CSARKQGTTNTGELFF
CDR3 DNA: TGCAGTGCTAGAAAGCAGGGGACTACGAACACCGGGGAGCTGTTTTTT
D gene: NA
clone size: many
V gene: TRBV20-1
J gene: TRBJ2-2

CDR3 protein: CASSIGVRTEAFF
CDR3 DNA: TGTGCCAGTAGTATTGGGGTCCGGACTGAAGCTTTCTTT
D gene: NA
clone size: few
V gene: TRBV19
J gene: TRBJ1-1

CDR3 protein: CSALGLGVVGELFF
CDR3 DNA: TGCAGTGCTCTTGGACTGGGGGTAGTAGGGGAGCTGTTTTTT
D gene: NA
clone size: NA
V gene: TRBV20-1
J gene: TRBJ2-2

CDR3 protein: CASSGLSSGNTIYF
CDR3 DNA: TGTGCCAGCAGTGGACTTAGCTCTGGAAACACCATATATTTT
D gene: NA
clone size: NA
V gene: TRBV6-1
J gene: TRBJ1-3

CDR3 protein: CASSYAVARQPQHF
CDR3 DNA: TGTGCCAGCAGTTACGCGGTGGCTAGGCAGCCCCAGCATTTT
D gene: NA
clone size: few
V gene: TRBV6-2/TRBV6-3
J gene: TRBJ1-5

CDR3 protein: CASRAPVSPEAFF
CDR3 DNA: TGTGCCAGCAGGGCCCCCGTTAGTCCGGAAGCTTTCTTT
D gene: NA
clone size: many
V gene: TRBV11-2
J gene: TRBJ1-1

CDR3 protein: CASQTSGGGQETQYF
CDR3 DNA: TGTGCCAGCCAGACTAGCGGGGGGGGCCAAGAGACCCAGTACTTC
D gene: TRBD2
clone size: many
V gene: TRBV2
J gene: TRBJ2-5

CDR3 protein: CASSETGSSYGYTF
CDR3 DNA: TGTGCCAGCAGTGAGACAGGGTCCAGCTATGGCTACACCTTC
D gene: TRBD1
clone size: many
V gene: TRBV2
J gene: TRBJ1-2

CDR3 protein: CASSLPIGTGNEKLFF
CDR3 DNA: TGTGCCAGCAGTCTACCCATAGGGACAGGGAATGAAAAACTGTTTTTT
D gene: TRBD1
clone size: NA
V gene: TRBV28
J gene: TRBJ1-4

CDR3 protein: CASSWGASNTEAFF
CDR3 DNA: TGTGCCAGCAGTTGGGGAGCTTCGAACACTGAAGCTTTCTTT
D gene: NA
clone size: many
V gene: TRBV12-3/TRBV12-4
J gene: TRBJ1-1

CDR3 protein: CASSEIGQGPYEQYF
CDR3 DNA: TGTGCCAGCAGTGAAATAGGGCAGGGCCCCTACGAGCAGTACTTC
D gene: NA
clone size: NA
V gene: TRBV2
J gene: TRBJ2-7

CDR3 protein: CATSDPGTGGLETQYF
CDR3 DNA: TGTGCCACCAGTGATCCCGGGACAGGGGGTTTAGAGACCCAGTACTTC
D gene: TRBD1
clone size: NA
V gene: TRBV24-1
J gene: TRBJ2-5

CDR3 protein: CASSLWGFRSYEQYF
CDR3 DNA: TGTGCCAGCAGCTTATGGGGATTTCGCTCCTACGAGCAGTACTTC
D gene: NA
clone size: few
V gene: TRBV7-2
J gene: TRBJ2-7

CDR3 protein: CASSFEAGSNYGYTF
CDR3 DNA: TGTGCCAGCAGTTTTGAGGCAGGATCTAACTATGGCTACACCTTC
D gene: NA
clone size: many
V gene: TRBV28
J gene: TRBJ1-2

CDR3 protein: CASSPTAYTNQPQHF
CDR3 DNA: TGTGCCAGCAGTCCCACAGCCTATACCAATCAGCCCCAGCATTTT
D gene: NA
clone size: many
V gene: TRBV12-3/TRBV12-4
J gene: TRBJ1-5

CDR3 protein: CASSPGQIYTGELFF
CDR3 DNA: TGCGCCAGCAGCCCGGGACAGATCTATACCGGGGAGCTGTTTTTT
D gene: TRBD1
clone size: many
V gene: TRBV5-1
J gene: TRBJ2-2

CDR3 protein: CASSWGVVGRETQYF
CDR3 DNA: TGTGCCAGCAGCTGGGGAGTGGTCGGGCGAGAGACCCAGTACTTC
D gene: NA
clone size: many
V gene: TRBV11-2
J gene: TRBJ2-5

CDR3 protein: CASSEFVEETQYF
CDR3 DNA: TGTGCCAGCAGTGAATTTGTAGAAGAGACCCAGTACTTC
D gene: NA
clone size: many
V gene: TRBV6-1
J gene: TRBJ2-5

CDR3 protein: CAWKLRDRPGRLTANEKLFF
CDR3 DNA: TGTGCCTGGAAACTGAGAGACAGGCCGGGGAGGCTCACAGCTAATGAAAAACTGTTTTTT
D gene: NA
clone size: many
V gene: TRBV30
J gene: TRBJ1-4

CDR3 protein: CASSLVPRGYGYTF
CDR3 DNA: TGTGCCAGCAGCTTAGTACCCCGGGGCTATGGCTACACCTTC
D gene: NA
clone size: many
V gene: TRBV7-3
J gene: TRBJ1-2

CDR3 protein: CAWSVNWGTDTQYF
CDR3 DNA: TGTGCCTGGAGTGTAAACTGGGGTACAGATACGCAGTATTTT
D gene: NA
clone size: few
V gene: TRBV30
J gene: TRBJ2-3

CDR3 protein: CASSPRDRPDTGELFF
CDR3 DNA: TGCGCCAGCAGCCCCCGGGACAGGCCGGACACCGGGGAGCTGTTTTTT
D gene: TRBD1
clone size: NA
V gene: TRBV5-1
J gene: TRBJ2-2

CDR3 protein: CASRLDSYEQYF
CDR3 DNA: TGTGCCAGCAGACTCGACTCCTACGAGCAGTACTTC
D gene: NA
clone size: few
V gene: TRBV6-1
J gene: TRBJ2-7

CDR3 protein: CASNRDRGTGEAFF
CDR3 DNA: TGTGCCAGCAATCGAGACAGGGGAACGGGTGAAGCTTTCTTT
D gene: TRBD1
clone size: many
V gene: TRBV12-3/TRBV12-4
J gene: TRBJ1-1

CDR3 protein: CASSPYSGGSQADTQYF
CDR3 DNA: TGTGCCAGCAGCCCATATTCGGGCGGGAGTCAAGCAGATACGCAGTATTTT
D gene: TRBD2
clone size: NA
V gene: TRBV11-3
J gene: TRBJ2-3

CDR3 protein: CASSAPGLNSNQPQHF
CDR3 DNA: TGTGCCAGCAGCGCCCCAGGACTGAATAGCAATCAGCCCCAGCATTTT
D gene: NA
clone size: many
V gene: TRBV7-2
J gene: TRBJ1-5

CDR3 protein: CASGTGLNYVQYF
CDR3 DNA: TGTGCCAGCGGGACAGGACTAAACTACGTGCAGTACTTC
D gene: TRBD1
clone size: few
V gene: TRBV6-1
J gene: TRBJ2-7

CDR3 protein: CSVEERGGRGANYGYTF
CDR3 DNA: TGCAGCGTTGAAGAGCGCGGAGGGAGGGGAGCTAACTATGGCTACACCTTC
D gene: NA
clone size: NA
V gene: TRBV29-1
J gene: TRBJ1-2

CDR3 protein: CASSQEGHKNTEAFF
CDR3 DNA: TGTGCCAGCAGCCAAGAGGGACACAAGAACACTGAAGCTTTCTTT
D gene: NA
clone size: many
V gene: TRBV3-1
J gene: TRBJ1-1

CDR3 protein: CASSFALAGNYEQYF
CDR3 DNA: TGTGCCAGCAGTTTTGCGCTAGCGGGAAATTACGAGCAGTACTTC
D gene: TRBD2
clone size: few
V gene: TRBV27
J gene: TRBJ2-7

CDR3 protein: CATSDLSGRGRSDTQYF
CDR3 DNA: TGTGCCACCAGTGATTTATCGGGCAGGGGGCGATCAGATACGCAGTATTTT
D gene: TRBD1
clone size: many
V gene: TRBV24-1
J gene: TRBJ2-3

CDR3 protein: CASSLWGTATEAFF
CDR3 DNA: TGTGCCAGCAGCTTATGGGGGACAGCCACTGAAGCTTTCTTT
D gene: TRBD1
clone size: many
V gene: TRBV11-1
J gene: TRBJ1-1

CDR3 protein: CASSSPEKREADTQYF
CDR3 DNA: TGTGCCAGCAGTTCCCCTGAAAAGCGGGAGGCAGATACGCAGTATTTT
D gene: TRBD2
clone size: many
V gene: TRBV28
J gene: TRBJ2-3

CDR3 protein: CASSQGDRGYEQYF
CDR3 DNA: TGTGCCAGCAGCCAAGGGGACAGGGGCTACGAGCAGTACTTC
D gene: TRBD1
clone size: few
V gene: TRBV4-2
J gene: TRBJ2-7

CDR3 protein: CASTRTSGYEQYF
CDR3 DNA: TGTGCCAGCACCCGGACTAGCGGCTACGAGCAGTACTTC
D gene: TRBD2
clone size: many
V gene: TRBV6-2/TRBV6-3
J gene: TRBJ2-7

CDR3 protein: CASSKRAVRDEKLFF
CDR3 DNA: TGTGCCAGCAGTAAGAGGGCCGTTCGGGATGAAAAACTGTTTTTT
D gene: NA
clone size: NA
V gene: TRBV6-1
J gene: TRBJ1-4

CDR3 protein: CASKYPGHLNTEAFF
CDR3 DNA: TGTGCCAGCAAATACCCGGGACACCTGAACACTGAAGCTTTCTTT
D gene: NA
clone size: many
V gene: TRBV6-2/TRBV6-3
J gene: TRBJ1-1

CDR3 protein: CASSPPSATNEKLFF
CDR3 DNA: TGTGCCAGCAGCCCACCTTCAGCAACTAATGAAAAACTGTTTTTT
D gene: NA
clone size: NA
V gene: TRBV6-1
J gene: TRBJ1-4

CDR3 protein: CAIGDYEQYF
CDR3 DNA: TGTGCCATTGGAGATTACGAGCAGTACTTC
D gene: NA
clone size: NA
V gene: TRBV6-2/TRBV6-3
J gene: TRBJ2-7